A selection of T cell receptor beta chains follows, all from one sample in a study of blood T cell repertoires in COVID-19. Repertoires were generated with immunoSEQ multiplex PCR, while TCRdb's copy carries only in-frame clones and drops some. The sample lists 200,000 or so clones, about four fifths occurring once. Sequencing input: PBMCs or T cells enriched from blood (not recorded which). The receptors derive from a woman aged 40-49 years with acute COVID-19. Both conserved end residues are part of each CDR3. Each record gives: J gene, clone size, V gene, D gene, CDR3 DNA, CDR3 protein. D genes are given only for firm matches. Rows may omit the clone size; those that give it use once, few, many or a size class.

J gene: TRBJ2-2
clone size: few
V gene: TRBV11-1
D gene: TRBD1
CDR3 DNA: TGTGCCAGCAGTCGTACAGGGGTAGGGGAGCTGTTTTTT
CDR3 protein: CASSRTGVGELFF

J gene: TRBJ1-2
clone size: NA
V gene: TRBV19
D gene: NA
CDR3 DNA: TGTGCCAGTACTATGGCGGGTAATGGCTACACCTTC
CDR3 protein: CASTMAGNGYTF

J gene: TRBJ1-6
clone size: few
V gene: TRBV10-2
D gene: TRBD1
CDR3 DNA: TGCGCCAGCAGATGGACAGGGGTGGATAATTCACCCCTCCACTTT
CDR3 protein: CASRWTGVDNSPLHF

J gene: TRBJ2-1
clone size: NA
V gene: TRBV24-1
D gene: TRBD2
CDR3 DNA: TGTGCCACGCGAGCGGGGGGCGGGAATGAGCAGTTCTTC
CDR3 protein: CATRAGGGNEQFF

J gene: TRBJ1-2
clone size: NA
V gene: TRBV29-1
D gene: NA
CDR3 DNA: TGCAGCGTTAAGGCCATACCGGGAGTCCAGTATGGCTACACCTTC
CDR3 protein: CSVKAIPGVQYGYTF

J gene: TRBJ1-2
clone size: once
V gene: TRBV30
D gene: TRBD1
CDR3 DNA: TGTGCCTGGAGTGTGGTTGGACAGGGGGAGCGGGGCTACACCTTC
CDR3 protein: CAWSVVGQGERGYTF

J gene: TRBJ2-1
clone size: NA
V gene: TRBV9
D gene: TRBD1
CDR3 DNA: TGTGCCAGCAGCGTAGCAACCGGGACAGGGGGCTCGAGGGAGCAGTTCTTC
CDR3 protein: CASSVATGTGGSREQFF

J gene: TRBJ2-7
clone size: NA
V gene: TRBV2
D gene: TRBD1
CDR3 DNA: TGTGCCAGCAGCCGGGACAGCCCCTACGAGCAGTACTTC
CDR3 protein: CASSRDSPYEQYF

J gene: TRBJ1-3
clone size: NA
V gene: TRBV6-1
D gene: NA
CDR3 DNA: TGTGCCAGCCGTGTGGGGGCTAGTGCAAGTGGAAACACCATATATTTT
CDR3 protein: CASRVGASASGNTIYF

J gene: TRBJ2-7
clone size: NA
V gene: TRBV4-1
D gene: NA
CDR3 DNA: TGCGCCAGCAGCCAAGCACCCCAACTTGCCTACGAGCAGTACTTC
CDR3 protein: CASSQAPQLAYEQYF

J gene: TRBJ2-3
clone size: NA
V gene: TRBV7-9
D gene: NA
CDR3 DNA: TGTGCCAGCAGCTTAGAGTCAGGGCGGGGAGATACGCAGTATTTT
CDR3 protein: CASSLESGRGDTQYF

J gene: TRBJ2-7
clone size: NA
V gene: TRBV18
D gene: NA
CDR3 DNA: TGTGCCAGCTCACCACAGGGGGTACTCTACGAGCAGTACTTC
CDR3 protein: CASSPQGVLYEQYF

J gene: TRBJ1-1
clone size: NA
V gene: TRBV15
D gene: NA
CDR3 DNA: TGTGCCAGCAGAGGGGAGGGTTGGACTGAAGCTTTCTTT
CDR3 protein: CASRGEGWTEAFF

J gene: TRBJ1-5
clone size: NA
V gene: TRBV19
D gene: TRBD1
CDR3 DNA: TGTGCCAGTATTGGGGACAGAAATCAGCCCCAGCATTTT
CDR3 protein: CASIGDRNQPQHF

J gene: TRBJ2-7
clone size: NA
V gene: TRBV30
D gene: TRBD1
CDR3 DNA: TGTGCCTGGGCACCCACGGGACAGTCACTCTACGAGCAGTACTTC
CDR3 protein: CAWAPTGQSLYEQYF

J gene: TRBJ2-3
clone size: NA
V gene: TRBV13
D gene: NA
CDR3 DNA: TGTGCCAGCAGCTTAACAGGGTCCACAGATACGCAGTATTTT
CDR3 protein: CASSLTGSTDTQYF

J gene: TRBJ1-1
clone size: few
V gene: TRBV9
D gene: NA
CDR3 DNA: TGTGCCAGCAGCGTAGATCCGGGTGGGAACACTGAAGCTTTCTTT
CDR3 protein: CASSVDPGGNTEAFF

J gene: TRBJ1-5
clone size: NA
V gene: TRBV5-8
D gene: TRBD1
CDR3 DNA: TGTGCCAGCAGCCCGGGACAGGGGGCCCGTCAGCCCCAGCATTTT
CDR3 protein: CASSPGQGARQPQHF

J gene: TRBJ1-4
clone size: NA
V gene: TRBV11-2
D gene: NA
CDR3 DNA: TGTGCCAGCAGCCTAGGGCAGGGGAATGAAAAACTGTTTTTT
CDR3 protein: CASSLGQGNEKLFF

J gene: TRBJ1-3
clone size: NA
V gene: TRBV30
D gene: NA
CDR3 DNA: TGTGCCTGGAGAAACCTCCGGGACACCCTCTCTGGAAACACCATATATTTT
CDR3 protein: CAWRNLRDTLSGNTIYF

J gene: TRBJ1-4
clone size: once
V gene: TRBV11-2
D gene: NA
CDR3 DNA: TGTGCCAGCAGCGACCGTCGACAGGAGCATGAAAAACTGTTTTTT
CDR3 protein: CASSDRRQEHEKLFF

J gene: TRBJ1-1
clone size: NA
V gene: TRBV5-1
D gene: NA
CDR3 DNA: TGCGCCAGCAGCTTGGGGCAAACCAGGAACACTGAAGCTTTCTTT
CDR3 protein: CASSLGQTRNTEAFF

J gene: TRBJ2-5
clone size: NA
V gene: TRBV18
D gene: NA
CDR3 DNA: TGTGCCAGCTCACCACCCACAGGTCAAGAGACCCAGTACTTC
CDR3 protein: CASSPPTGQETQYF

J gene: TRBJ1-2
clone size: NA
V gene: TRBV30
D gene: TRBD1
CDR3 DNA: TGTGCCTGGAGCGCGCGGGACAGGGGTGGCTACACCTTC
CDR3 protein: CAWSARDRGGYTF

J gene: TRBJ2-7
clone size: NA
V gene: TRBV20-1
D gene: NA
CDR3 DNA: TGCAGTGCTAGTCGAGACTCCGAGCAGTACTTC
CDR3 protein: CSASRDSEQYF

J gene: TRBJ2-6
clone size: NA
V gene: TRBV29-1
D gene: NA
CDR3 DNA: TGCAGCGTTTCAGGCACGAGCTCTGGGGCCAACGTCCTGACTTTC
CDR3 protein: CSVSGTSSGANVLTF

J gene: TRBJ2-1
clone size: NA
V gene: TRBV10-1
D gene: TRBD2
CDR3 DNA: TGCGCCAGCAGATGGCCGACTAGCGGGAAAAGCAGGGCGGATGAGCAGTTCTTC
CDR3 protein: CASRWPTSGKSRADEQFF

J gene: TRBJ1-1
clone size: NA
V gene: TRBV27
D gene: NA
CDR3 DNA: TGTGCCAGCAGTTCCCCGGGTCTGAACACTGAAGCTTTCTTT
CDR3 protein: CASSSPGLNTEAFF

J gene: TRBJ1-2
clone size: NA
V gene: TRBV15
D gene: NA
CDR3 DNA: TGTGCCACCAGTCTCGAGGGAGCCTACACCTTC
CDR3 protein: CATSLEGAYTF

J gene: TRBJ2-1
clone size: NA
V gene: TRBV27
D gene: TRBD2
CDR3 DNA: TGTGCCAGCAGTTTATCTAGCGGGGTAAGCTACAATGAGCAGTTCTTC
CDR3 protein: CASSLSSGVSYNEQFF

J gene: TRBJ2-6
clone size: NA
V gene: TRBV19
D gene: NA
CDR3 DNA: TGTGCCAGTAGCCCAGGGTTCTCTGGGGCCAACGTCCTGACTTTC
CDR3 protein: CASSPGFSGANVLTF

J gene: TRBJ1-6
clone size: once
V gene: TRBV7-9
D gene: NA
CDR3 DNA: TGTGCCAGCTCCCCCTCGTCCTATAATTCACCCCTCCACTTT
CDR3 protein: CASSPSSYNSPLHF

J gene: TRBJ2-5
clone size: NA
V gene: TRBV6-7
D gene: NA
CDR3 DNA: TGTGCCAGCAGTTACTCGCGGCTAGGGGGAGAGGAGACCCAGTACTTC
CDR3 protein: CASSYSRLGGEETQYF

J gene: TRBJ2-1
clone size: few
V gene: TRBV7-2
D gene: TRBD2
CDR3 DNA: TGTGCCAGCAGCTTCACTAGCGTCGGTGAGCAGTTCTTC
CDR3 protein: CASSFTSVGEQFF

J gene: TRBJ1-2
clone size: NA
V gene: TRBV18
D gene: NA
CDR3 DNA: TGTGCCAGCTCACCAGAGGGTATGAACTATGGCTACACCTTC
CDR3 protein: CASSPEGMNYGYTF

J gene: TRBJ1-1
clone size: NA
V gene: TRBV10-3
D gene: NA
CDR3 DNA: TGTGCCATCAAAGGTCAGGGCAACACTGAAGCTTTCTTT
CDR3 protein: CAIKGQGNTEAFF

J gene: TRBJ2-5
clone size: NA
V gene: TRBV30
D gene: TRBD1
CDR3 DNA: TGTGCCTGGGACCAAGGACAGGGTGGAGAGACCCAGTACTTC
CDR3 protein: CAWDQGQGGETQYF

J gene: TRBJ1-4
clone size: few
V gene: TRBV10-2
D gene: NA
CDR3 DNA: TGCGCCAGCAGTGAGTCCGGGTGGGGAGGTGAAAAACTGTTTTTT
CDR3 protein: CASSESGWGGEKLFF

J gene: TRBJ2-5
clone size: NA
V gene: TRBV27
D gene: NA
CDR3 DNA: TGTGCCAGCAGCCTATCGGGGGAGACCCAGTACTTC
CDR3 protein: CASSLSGETQYF

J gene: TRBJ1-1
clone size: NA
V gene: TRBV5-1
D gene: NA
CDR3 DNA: TGCGCCAGCAGCTTGGCCGGGAGTGGAGCTTTCTTT
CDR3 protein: CASSLAGSGAFF

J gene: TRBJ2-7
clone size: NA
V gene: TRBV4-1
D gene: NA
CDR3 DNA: TGCGCCAGCAGCCAGGCCGGGAGTTACGAGCAGTACTTC
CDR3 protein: CASSQAGSYEQYF

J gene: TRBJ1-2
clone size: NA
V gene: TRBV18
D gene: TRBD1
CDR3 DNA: TGTGCCAGCTCCCTCCAGGGGGCCATTGTATCTTACGGCTACACCTTC
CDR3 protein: CASSLQGAIVSYGYTF

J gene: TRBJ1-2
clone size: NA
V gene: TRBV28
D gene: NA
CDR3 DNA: TGTGCCAGCAGATACCGGGGGGTCTATGGCTACACCTTC
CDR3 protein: CASRYRGVYGYTF

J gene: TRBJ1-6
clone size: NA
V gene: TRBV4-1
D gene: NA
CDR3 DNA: TGCGCCAGCAGCCAAGACACAACAGCCTCCTATAATTCACCCCTCCACTTT
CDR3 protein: CASSQDTTASYNSPLHF

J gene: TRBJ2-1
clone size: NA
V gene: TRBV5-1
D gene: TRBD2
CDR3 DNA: TGCGCCAGCAGCTTGGGTCTAGCGGCTCCCCCAGGTGAGCAGTTCTTC
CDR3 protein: CASSLGLAAPPGEQFF